The 5 T cell receptor beta chains presented below share a single source sample, sequenced in a study of cytomegalovirus exposure and HLA in healthy donors. Primers for the PCR totalled 60 Vbeta and 13 Jbeta. Data came from immunoSEQ multiplex PCR; TCRdb stores just in-frame clones and leaves some out. Among fewer than 200,000 clones listed, about 72% were seen once. Sequencing was carried out using PBMCs. The receptors derive from a man aged 25 to 40 in good health and CMV-seropositive.

This chain links TRBV9 with TRBJ2-3, with a tentative D call TRBD1 (5 bases). V lost 4 bases to trimming and J lost 3 bases, with 15 bases between them. CDR3 length equals 15 residues. Germline-derived CDR1 and CDR2 are SGDLS and YYNGEE. The CDR3 region is CASSPHPKGTDTQYF. DNA for the CDR3: TGTGCCAGCAGCCCCCACCCTAAGGGGACAGATACGCAGTATTTT.

This rearrangement joins TRBV5-4 to TRBJ2-6; D unresolved. Germline CDR1 SGHNT, CDR2 YYREEE (reference sequence). The CDR3 contains 15 residues. Trimming took off 4 bases at V and 0 bases at J, with 8 bases between the two ends. CDR3 DNA: TGTGCCAGCAGCCGGGTGACCTCTGGGGCCAACGTCCTGACTTTC. Its protein product is CASSRVTSGANVLTF.

In its sample, this clone was seen a few times. The chain is built from TRBV29-1 and TRBJ1-4; D call uncertain. Trimming removed 4 bases at V and 4 bases at J, with 10 bases between. CDR1 and CDR2 (germline): SQVTM, ANQGSEA. The CDR3 extends over 13 amino acids. The CDR3 loop reads CSVVGAGNEKLFF. The DNA for the CDR3 is TGCAGCGTTGTGGGCGCCGGTAATGAAAAACTGTTTTTT.

This chain's CDR3 is CASSDQQDPTDTQYF. The CDR3 DNA reads TGTGCCAGCAGCGACCAACAGGACCCCACAGATACGCAGTATTTT. The chain recombines TRBV9 with TRBJ2-3; D is possibly TRBD1 (5 bases). The CDR3 runs 15 residues. V lost 3 bases and J 2 bases, leaving 13 bases between the germline ends. The germline CDR1 and CDR2 sequences are SGDLS and YYNGEE.

Worth noting for this clone: Other DNA variants within this sample encode the same CDR3. The chain combines TRBV30 with TRBJ1-6; weak D call: TRBD1 (5 bases). The V and J ends lost 4 bases and 5 bases respectively, with 9 bases between them. There are 13 residues in the CDR3. Germline V gives CDR1 GTSNPN, CDR2 SVGIG (reference sequence). In DNA form, the CDR3 reads TGTGCCTGGACCCGACAGAATAATTCACCCCTCCACTTT. The encoded protein is CAWTRQNNSPLHF.